This T cell receptor beta chain stems from a study of blood T cell repertoires in COVID-19. As handled by the study authors: Using reference gene primer amplification, nucleated cell counts were estimated. Here immunoSEQ multiplex PCR was the method, and the copy in TCRdb shows in-frame clones only, minus some. V, J and clone size derive from that table, while D and trimming were established from the DNA sequence. The sample contains tens of thousands of clones, roughly 89% of which appear only once. The sequenced sample was peripheral blood. The source is a man aged 60 to 75 with COVID-19, enrolled during active disease.

This CDR3 reads CASSSRERQNTGELFF. CDR3 nucleotides: TGTGCCAGCAGCTCCCGGGAGAGGCAAAACACCGGGGAGCTGTTTTTT. The chain joins TRBV7-9 to TRBJ2-2; D may be TRBD2 (6 bases). Germline CDR1 is SEHNR and CDR2 is FQNEAQ (reference sequence). Trimming shortened V by 4 bases and J by 2 bases, and 14 bases separated the two germline ends. This CDR3 is built from 16 residues.